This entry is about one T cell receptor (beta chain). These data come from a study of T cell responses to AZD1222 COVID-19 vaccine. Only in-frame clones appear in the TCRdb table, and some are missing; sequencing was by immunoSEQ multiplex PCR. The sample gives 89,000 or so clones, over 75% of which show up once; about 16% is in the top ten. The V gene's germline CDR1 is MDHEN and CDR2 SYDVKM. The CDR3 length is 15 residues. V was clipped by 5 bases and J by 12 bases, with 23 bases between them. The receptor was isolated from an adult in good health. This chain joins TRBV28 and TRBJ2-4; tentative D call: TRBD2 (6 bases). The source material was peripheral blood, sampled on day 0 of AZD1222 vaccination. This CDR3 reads CASSPLGTSEAGQYF. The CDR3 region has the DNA TGTGCCAGCAGTCCCCTCGGGACCTCAGAAGCGGGTCAGTACTTC.